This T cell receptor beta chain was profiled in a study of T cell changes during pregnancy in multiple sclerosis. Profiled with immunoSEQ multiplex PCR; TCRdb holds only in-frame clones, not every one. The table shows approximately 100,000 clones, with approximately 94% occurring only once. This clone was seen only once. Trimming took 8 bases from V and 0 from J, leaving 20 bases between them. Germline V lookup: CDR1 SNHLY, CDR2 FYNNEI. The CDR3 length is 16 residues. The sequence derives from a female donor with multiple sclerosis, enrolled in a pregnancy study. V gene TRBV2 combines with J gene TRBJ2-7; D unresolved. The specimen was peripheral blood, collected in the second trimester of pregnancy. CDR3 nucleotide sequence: TGTGCCAGCCGTTCTTACTACCTTAAGTTCTCCTACGAGCAGTACTTC. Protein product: CASRSYYLKFSYEQYF.